These 20 T cell receptor beta chains originate from one sample sequenced in a study of control samples from healthy donors and cancer patients. Profiling relied on immunoSEQ multiplex PCR, and the TCRdb table lists in-frame clones only, not all of them. The sample includes some 120,000 clones, 85% to 95% of them seen just once. The specimen sequenced was blood. These receptors originate from a man aged 18-30 years in good health.

The V and J genes are TRBV6-5 and TRBJ1-1; 7 nucleotides agree with TRBD1. The CDR3 has 13 amino acids. CDR1 is MNHEY, CDR2 SVGAGI, per germline. V gave up 8 bases and J gave up 4 bases; unmatched junction bases: 7. CDR3 bases: TGTGCCAGCGGTCGGACAGGAACCACTGAAGCTTTCTTT. Protein: CASGRTGTTEAFF.

The chain couples TRBV9 to TRBJ1-3; 7 bases are shared with TRBD1. The CDR3 contains 15 residues. The germline CDR1 and CDR2 sequences are SGDLS and YYNGEE. The J segment lost 0 bases and the V segment lost 5 bases, leaving 5 bases of the junction unmatched. CDR3: CASSLGQVSGNTIYF. Here the CDR3 DNA reads TGTGCCAGCAGTCTTGGACAGGTCTCTGGAAACACCATATATTTT.

The V and J genes are TRBV11-2 and TRBJ1-1; D is unresolved. The germline V gene encodes CDR1 SGHAT and CDR2 FQNNGV. CDR3 length equals 13 residues. Trimming stripped 4 bases from V and 3 bases from J, with 9 bases between. CDR3 residues: CASSSPLHTEAFF. The CDR3 DNA follows: TGTGCCAGCAGCTCGCCTCTACACACTGAAGCTTTCTTT.

This clone appeared once. J is TRBJ1-1 and V is TRBV9; 7 bases are shared with TRBD1. The V segment lost 3 bases and the J segment 5 bases; nucleotides outside the gene matches: 16. This CDR3 has 17 amino acids. Germline CDR1 is SGDLS and CDR2 is YYNGEE. The CDR3 DNA reads TGTGCCAGCAGCGCCTACAGGGGCGGGGGAGGGCTAACTGAAGCTTTCTTT. This codes for CASSAYRGGGGLTEAFF.

This sequence joins TRBV7-2 and TRBJ1-1; D might be TRBD1 (6 bases). The V gene's germline CDR1 is SGHTA and CDR2 FQGNSA. This CDR3 spans 14 amino acids. V dropped 2 bases and J dropped 2 bases, with 9 bases sitting between them. Here the CDR3 reads CASSLLGGNTEAFF. CDR3 in DNA: TGTGCCAGCAGCTTATTGGGGGGCAACACTGAAGCTTTCTTT.

CDR3 loop: CASSQDGTGLYEQYF. The CDR3 region has the DNA TGTGCCAGCAGCCAAGACGGGACAGGGTTGTACGAGCAGTACTTC. The chain combines TRBV3-1 (or the pseudogene TRBV3-2) with TRBJ2-7; 9 bases line up with TRBD1. V lost 0 bases, J lost 4 bases, and 4 bases stayed unmatched. This CDR3 contains 15 residues. Germline values: CDR1 LGHDT, CDR2 YNNKEL (reference sequence).

This rearrangement joins TRBV24-1 to TRBJ2-3; D is tentatively TRBD1 or TRBD2 (7 bases each). This CDR3 comprises 20 residues. Per the germline V gene, CDR1 is KGHDR and CDR2 is SFDVKD. With 0 bases removed from V and 1 base from J, the gap between germline ends came to 22 bases. The CDR3 DNA is TGTGCCACCAGTGATTTGAGGGAGGGCAGAAGACAGGGTCGCACAGATACGCAGTATTTT. Protein: CATSDLREGRRQGRTDTQYF.

V and J are TRBV19 and TRBJ1-1, with D unresolved. Trimming stripped 6 bases from V and 1 base from J, with 15 bases between. The CDR3 totals 15 residues. Germline CDR1 and CDR2: LNHDA and SQIVND (reference sequence). CDR3 sequence reads: CASSDGGWRNTEAFF. CDR3 bases: TGTGCCAGTAGCGATGGCGGTTGGAGGAACACTGAAGCTTTCTTT.

This clone came up a few times. The rearrangement links TRBV19 to TRBJ1-6, with a tentative D call TRBD1 (6 bases). Between the trimmed V and J ends, which lost 10 bases and 0 bases, there was a span of 10 bases. From germline, CDR1 is LNHDA and CDR2 SQIVND (reference sequence). The length of the CDR3 is 14 residues. This CDR3 is CATRTDSYNSPLHF. CDR3 coding DNA: TGTGCCACCCGGACAGACTCCTATAATTCACCCCTCCACTTT.

The gene calls are TRBV5-6 and TRBJ2-7; maybe TRBD1 (5 bases). Germline assignment: CDR1 SGHDT and CDR2 YYEEEE. CDR3 length: 14 residues. The ends were cut back, 4 bases at V and 3 bases at J, with 14 bases in the middle. CDR3 bases: TGTGCCAGCAGCCGGGCAGCACAGGACTACGAGCAGTACTTC. Its translation is CASSRAAQDYEQYF.

The genes are TRBV7-9 and TRBJ2-6; either TRBD1 or TRBD2 may supply D (5 bases each). CDR1 is SEHNR, CDR2 FQNEAQ, per germline (reference sequence). The V end lost 6 bases, the J end lost 2 bases, and 14 bases lay between the germline ends. The CDR3 has 16 residues. The CDR3 here is CASSRWGSAGANVLTF. In nucleotides, the CDR3 is TGTGCCAGCAGTCGGTGGGGGAGTGCTGGGGCCAACGTCCTGACTTTC. Together with reference TRBV7-9 and TRBJ2-6, the CDR3 gives the full variable domain: DTGVSQNPRHKITKRGQNVTFRCDPISEHNRLYWYRQTLGQGPEFLTYFQNEAQLEKSRLLSDRFSAERPKGSFSTLEIQRTEQGDSAMYLCASSRWGSAGANVLTFGAGSRLTVL.

This chain links TRBV6-5 with TRBJ1-5; D not resolved. V lost 5 bases and J lost 5, with 10 bases in between. Germline-derived CDR1 and CDR2 are MNHEY and SVGAGI. The CDR3 extends over 13 amino acids. The CDR3 reads CASSRTGDQPQHF. In nucleotides, the CDR3 is TGTGCCAGCAGTCGTACGGGAGATCAGCCCCAGCATTTT.

V and J are TRBV30 and TRBJ2-6; D might be TRBD1 (5 bases). V lost 0 bases to trimming and J lost 1 base, with 10 bases between them. Germline CDR1 reads GTSNPN; CDR2 reads SVGIG (reference sequence). The CDR3 runs 16 residues. The CDR3 bases are TGTGCCTGGAGTGTCACAGGCCCTTCTGGGGCCAACGTCCTGACTTTC. Translation: CAWSVTGPSGANVLTF. Looking up the rest from reference TRBV30 and TRBJ2-6 gives the full variable domain: SQTIHQWPATLVQPVGSPLSLECTVEGTSNPNLYWYRQAAGRGLQLLFYSVGIGQISSEVPQNLSASRPQDRQFILSSKKLLLSDSGFYLCAWSVTGPSGANVLTFGAGSRLTVL.

The chain recombines TRBV19 with TRBJ2-1, with D maybe TRBD1 (5 bases). From germline, CDR1 is LNHDA and CDR2 SQIVND (reference sequence). V dropped 10 bases and J dropped 6 bases, with 13 bases sitting between them. This CDR3 region has 12 residues. DNA for the CDR3: TGTGCCACCTCGACAGTTCTCAATGAGCAGTTCTTC. Amino acids: CATSTVLNEQFF.

V gene TRBV2 combines with J gene TRBJ1-5; D gene uncertain. The CDR3 spans 14 residues. Between the trimmed V and J ends, which lost 4 bases and 0 bases, there was a span of 7 bases. Germline loops: CDR1 SNHLY, CDR2 FYNNEI. The CDR3: CASSGQFSNQPQHF. For the CDR3, the DNA is TGTGCCAGCAGTGGCCAGTTTAGCAATCAGCCCCAGCATTTT.

V is TRBV6-4 and J is TRBJ2-3; a possible D gene is TRBD2 (7 bases). Trimming removed 2 bases at V and 5 bases at J, with 11 bases between. The CDR3 is made up of 14 amino acids. The germline gives CDR1 MRHNA, CDR2 SNTAGT. The CDR3 sequence: CASSDRGARDTQYF. The CDR3 region has the DNA TGTGCCAGCAGTGACCGGGGGGCTCGAGATACGCAGTATTTT.

This chain uses TRBV6-5 with TRBJ1-4, with D perhaps TRBD1 (6 bases). The CDR3 sequence is 16 residues long. The V gene lost 4 bases and the J gene lost 4 bases, with 16 bases spanning the gap. Per germline, CDR1 MNHEY and CDR2 SVGAGI. This CDR3 reads CASSFTQTGHNEKLFF. The CDR3, as DNA: TGTGCCAGCAGTTTTACTCAGACAGGCCATAATGAAAAACTGTTTTTT.

The chain has TRBV5-1 and TRBJ1-1; TRBD1 is a possible D gene (5 bases). The CDR3 has 15 residues. From germline, CDR1 is SGHRS and CDR2 YFSETQ. Trimming cost V 0 bases and J 3 bases, with 12 bases left between them. The CDR3 loop reads CASSLDRGRYTEAFF. The CDR3 bases are TGCGCCAGCAGCTTGGACCGGGGGAGATACACTGAAGCTTTCTTT.

This clone was picked up a small number of times. This sequence joins TRBV6-2 or TRBV6-3 and TRBJ1-2, with 7 bases lining up with TRBD1. J lost 5 bases, V lost 0 bases, and 3 bases had no gene match. The CDR3 extends over 14 amino acids. Per the germline V gene, CDR1 is MNHEY and CDR2 is SVGEGT. For the CDR3, the DNA is TGTGCCAGCAGTTACTCGGGACAGACTTATGGCTACACCTTC. Protein product: CASSYSGQTYGYTF.

Concerning this clone itself: A much larger clone sits a single nucleotide away, making a read error possible. This chain links TRBV11-2 with TRBJ2-2, with 7 bases lining up with TRBD1. Germline V gene sequence: CDR1 SGHAT, CDR2 FQNNGV. This CDR3 spans 17 amino acids. The V and J ends lost 1 base and 6 bases, in that order; junction bases with no gene match: 11. As DNA, the CDR3 is TGTGCCAGCAGCTTAGTTGTGACAGGGAGCAACGCCGGGGAGCTGTTTTTT. Translating gives CASSLVVTGSNAGELFF.